Below, 26 T cell receptor beta chains from the same sample are listed, as sequenced in a study of lymphopenia after photon versus proton radiotherapy. Profiled with immunoSEQ multiplex PCR; TCRdb holds only in-frame clones, not every one. The data contain some 41,000 clones, 86% of them singletons. Sequencing was performed on peripheral blood, taken from a patient treated with proton-based radiotherapy. Receptor source: a woman between 70 and 85 years old with pancreatic cancer. Some clones in this sample may be carry-over from other donors' samples.

This clone was seen once. This sequence joins TRBV18 and TRBJ1-1, with 7 bases aligning to TRBD1. The CDR3 sequence is 15 residues long. Germline V gene lookup returns CDR1 KGHSH and CDR2 LQKENI. V lost 3 bases to trimming and J lost 3 bases; unmatched junction nucleotides: 7. The CDR3 loop reads CASSPSAGGDTEAFF. CDR3 bases: TGTGCCAGCTCACCCTCGGCAGGGGGGGACACTGAAGCTTTCTTT.

V usage is TRBV6-5 and J usage is TRBJ2-7; weak D call: TRBD2 (5 bases). From germline, CDR1 is MNHEY and CDR2 SVGAGI. V lost 6 bases and J lost 0, with 15 bases in between. This CDR3 is built from 15 residues. The CDR3 sequence: CASRPTGKSSYEQYF. CDR3 DNA sequence: TGTGCCAGCAGGCCGACGGGGAAGAGCTCCTACGAGCAGTACTTC.

The chain joins TRBV6-1 to TRBJ1-4; the D is unclear. Germline V gene lookup returns CDR1 MNHNS and CDR2 SASEGT. Trimming took 3 bases from V and 4 from J, leaving 9 bases between them. CDR3 length: 14 residues. The CDR3 sequence is CASSEVLLNEKLFF. For the CDR3, the DNA is TGTGCCAGCAGTGAGGTCCTCCTTAATGAAAAACTGTTTTTT.

The chain couples TRBV19 to TRBJ2-1; 7 bases fit TRBD2. CDR3 length: 14 residues. Trimming cost V 6 bases and J 0 bases; bases outside gene matches: 2. CDR1 LNHDA and CDR2 SQIVND come from the germline V gene (reference sequence). CDR3 protein: CASRGGSSYNEQFF. CDR3 nucleotides: TGTGCCAGTAGGGGCGGGAGCTCCTACAATGAGCAGTTCTTC.

The CDR3 DNA is TGTGCCAGCAGGTTACCGACCGAACGGATAAGACAGAGTGAAGCTTTCTTT. Translated: CASRLPTERIRQSEAFF. The rearrangement joins TRBV7-9 to TRBJ1-1, with D perhaps matching TRBD1 (5 bases). Germline values: CDR1 SEHNR, CDR2 FQNEAQ (reference sequence). V shed 6 bases and J shed 7 bases, with 27 bases lying between them. CDR3 length: 17 amino acids.

This clone showed up just once. This sequence joins TRBV19 and TRBJ2-1, with TRBD2 as a possible D gene (6 bases). The CDR3 loop spans 17 amino acids. Trimming shortened V by 6 bases and J by 3 bases, and 21 bases separated the two germline ends. In germline, CDR1 is LNHDA, CDR2 SQIVND (reference sequence). CDR3: CASSPKVNSGFYNEQFF. In DNA form, the CDR3 reads TGTGCCAGTAGCCCCAAGGTGAATAGCGGATTCTACAATGAGCAGTTCTTC.

The CDR3 DNA follows: TGTGCCAGCAGTGCGGACAGGGGACTAGCGGGAGGCTACCAAGAGACCCAGTACTTC. It is translated as CASSADRGLAGGYQETQYF. The chain is built from TRBV6-1 and TRBJ2-5; 15 nucleotides agree with TRBD2. The V segment lost 4 bases and the J segment 0 bases; nucleotides outside the gene matches: 9. The germline V gene encodes CDR1 MNHNS and CDR2 SASEGT. The CDR3 contains 19 residues.

Comments on this clone: An end of the junction does not agree with germline; a read error may underlie this. In DNA, the CDR3 is TGTGCCAGCAGAGAAGCACAAACTAATGAAAAACTGTTTTTT. This sequence encodes CASREAQTNEKLFF. This sequence joins TRBV6-1 and TRBJ1-4; the D is unclear. CDR3 length: 14 residues. The germline CDR1 and CDR2 sequences are MNHNS and SASEGT.

By sample share, this clone is medium-sized. V usage is TRBV19 and J usage is TRBJ2-1, with D possibly being TRBD2 (5 bases). This CDR3 spans 12 amino acids. V lost 9 bases to trimming and J lost 3 bases, with 9 bases between them. Germline CDR1 reads LNHDA; CDR2 reads SQIVND (reference sequence). The CDR3 is CASQGSYNEQFF. CDR3 nucleotides: TGTGCCAGCCAAGGGAGCTACAATGAGCAGTTCTTC.

The chain is built from TRBV6-1 and TRBJ2-7; 9 nucleotides line up with TRBD1. V was pared by 6 bases and J by 4 bases, with 7 bases of the junction left unmatched. The V gene's germline CDR1 is MNHNS and CDR2 SASEGT. The length of the CDR3 is 14 residues. The CDR3 DNA reads as TGTGCCAGCAGAATTGACAGGGGGTGGTACGAGCAGTACTTC. This sequence encodes CASRIDRGWYEQYF.

The CDR3 spells CASRKDTRYNEQFF. The CDR3 bases are TGTGCCAGCAGAAAGGACACTCGCTACAATGAGCAGTTCTTC. The V call is TRBV6-5, the J call TRBJ2-1, with D tentatively TRBD1 (5 bases). V was trimmed by 6 bases and J by 3 bases, leaving 12 bases between them. Germline CDR1 is MNHEY and CDR2 is SVGAGI. The CDR3 covers 14 residues.

The rearrangement uses TRBV4-1 and TRBJ1-2, with D possibly being TRBD1 (5 bases). CDR3 length equals 16 residues. V was cut by 3 bases and J by 7 bases, with 21 bases left in between. Germline V CDR1 and CDR2: MGHRA, YSYEKL. Here the CDR3 DNA reads TGCGCCAGCAGCCACGCCCGGGGAGGGGAAGAGGGTGGCTACACCTTC. Amino acid sequence: CASSHARGGEEGGYTF.

This clone has more than one count but fewer than ten. This chain links TRBV7-2 with TRBJ2-1; 8 positions agree with TRBD1. V dropped 7 bases and J dropped 4; count of bases not matched to a gene: 9. CDR3 length: 15 residues. Germline CDR1 SGHTA, CDR2 FQGNSA. The CDR3 is CASTQGAGRYNEQFF. The CDR3, as DNA: TGTGCCAGCACCCAGGGGGCGGGAAGATACAATGAGCAGTTCTTC.

The chain joins TRBV6-4 to TRBJ1-6, with no clear D. V lost 0 bases, J lost 7 bases, and 4 bases lay in between. CDR3 length: 13 residues. The germline gives CDR1 MRHNA, CDR2 SNTAGT. This CDR3 is CASSDSENSPLHF. In DNA form, the CDR3 reads TGTGCCAGCAGTGACTCGGAAAATTCACCCCTCCACTTT.

V and J are TRBV19 and TRBJ1-4; D not certain. Germline V gives CDR1 LNHDA, CDR2 SQIVND (reference sequence). CDR3 length: 13 residues. V was shortened by 7 bases and J by 8 bases, with 14 bases between the two germline ends. DNA of the CDR3: TGTGCCAGTAATTATAGGGTAGGGGAAAAACTGTTTTTT. As protein: CASNYRVGEKLFF.

V usage is TRBV7-8 and J usage is TRBJ2-5; 8 bases map to TRBD1. CDR1 and CDR2 from the germline V gene are SGHVS and FQNEAQ. The CDR3 runs 14 residues. V was pared by 2 bases and J by 3 bases, with 2 bases of the junction left unmatched. CDR3 loop: CASSLNRGEETQYF. Here the CDR3 DNA reads TGTGCCAGCAGCTTAAACAGGGGGGAAGAGACCCAGTACTTC.

The V gene is TRBV15, the J gene TRBJ2-5; 11 bases are a match to TRBD2. This CDR3 contains 14 residues. Germline CDR1 is LNHNV and CDR2 is YYDKDF (reference sequence). V lost 5 bases and J lost 3; bases outside the gene matches: 2. Here the CDR3 reads CATSSGLAEETQYF. CDR3 nucleotides: TGTGCCACCAGCTCGGGACTAGCGGAAGAGACCCAGTACTTC.

This clone was seen more than once but under ten times. The gene calls are TRBV18 and TRBJ2-7; 7 nucleotides align to TRBD1. Germline V gene data show CDR1 as KGHSH and CDR2 as LQKENI. This CDR3 region has 12 residues. The junction had 3 bases not matched to a gene; V was cut back by 5 bases and J by 5 bases. The CDR3 region is CASSGQADEQYF. CDR3 DNA: TGTGCCAGCTCAGGACAGGCGGACGAGCAGTACTTC.

This chain links TRBV27 with TRBJ2-5; D is perhaps TRBD1 or TRBD2 (6 bases each). V lost 4 bases and J lost 1, with 16 bases in between. Germline V gene data show CDR1 as MNHEY and CDR2 as SMNVEV (reference sequence). The CDR3 is 16 residues long. CDR3 sequence (DNA): TGTGCCAGCAGTTCCGAGGGGGGACTCAGCCAAGAGACCCAGTACTTC. Translated, it gives CASSSEGGLSQETQYF.

The chain carries TRBV27 and TRBJ2-7; D gene unclear. Germline V gene sequence: CDR1 MNHEY, CDR2 SMNVEV (reference sequence). V was clipped by 3 bases and J by 2 bases, with 11 bases between them. The CDR3 sequence is 14 residues long. DNA of the CDR3: TGTGCCAGCAGTTTGGTAGGACCCGCCTACGAGCAGTACTTC. This encodes CASSLVGPAYEQYF.

This clone was detected once. The rearrangement links TRBV5-4 to TRBJ2-1; TRBD1 agrees at 9 bases. The CDR3 runs 16 residues. The V and J ends lost 4 bases and 8 bases, in that order; junction bases with no gene match: 13. CDR1 and CDR2 (germline): SGHNT, YYREEE (reference sequence). The CDR3 coding sequence is TGTGCCAGCAGCGACGCAAGGGACAGGGTGGGACATGAGCAGTTCTTC. Translated: CASSDARDRVGHEQFF.

V gene TRBV7-2 combines with J gene TRBJ2-1; possible D gene TRBD2, 5 bases. With 0 bases removed from V and 12 bases from J, the gap between germline ends came to 21 bases. The V gene's germline CDR1 is SGHTA and CDR2 FQGNSA. The CDR3 is made up of 16 amino acids. The CDR3 protein is CASSLAYGNQDLGQFF. The CDR3 DNA sequence: TGTGCCAGCAGCTTAGCTTACGGGAACCAGGACTTGGGGCAGTTCTTC.

V usage is TRBV19 and J usage is TRBJ2-1; D unclear. The length of the CDR3 is 10 residues. CDR1 is LNHDA, CDR2 SQIVND, per germline (reference sequence). Trimming cost V 5 bases and J 7 bases, with 3 bases left between them. CDR3 in DNA: TGTGCCAGTAGTGGGAATGAGCAGTTCTTC. Its protein product is CASSGNEQFF.

This clone was counted between two and nine times. The chain is built from TRBV29-1 and TRBJ2-2; D gene uncertain. Germline loops: CDR1 SQVTM, CDR2 ANQGSEA. Deletions cut 5 bases from V and 6 bases from J, with 16 bases between. CDR3 length: 14 amino acids. The CDR3 DNA sequence: TGCAGCGTTTTACCCACGCAACCTGCCGGGGAGCTGTTTTTT. Amino acids: CSVLPTQPAGELFF.

The CDR3 is CASSLGTPPGYEQYF. The CDR3, as DNA: TGTGCCAGCAGCCTGGGGACTCCCCCGGGCTACGAGCAGTACTTC. The rearrangement uses TRBV28 and TRBJ2-7, with D perhaps TRBD2 (6 bases). Germline V CDR1 and CDR2: MDHEN, SYDVKM. V lost 6 bases to trimming and J lost 3 bases, with 18 bases between them. The CDR3 has 15 amino acids.

The chain joins TRBV6-6 to TRBJ2-7; TRBD1 matches 8 bases. V shed 2 bases, J shed 0 bases, and the junction held 6 bases outside the gene matches. CDR1 and CDR2 from the germline V gene are MNHNY and SVGAGI (reference sequence). The CDR3 runs to 16 residues. CDR3 loop: CASSYPFGTGSYEQYF. The CDR3 nucleotides read TGTGCCAGCAGTTACCCATTCGGGACAGGCTCCTACGAGCAGTACTTC.